This is a list of T cell receptor beta chains from one sample in a study of beta chain features in type 1 diabetes. Measured with immunoSEQ multiplex PCR; TCRdb has only the in-frame clones, and not every one. In the table there are roughly 38,000 clones, about 66% of which are singletons. Sequencing input: Tregs from blood. The receptors were sampled from a man in his thirties or forties with type 1 diabetes. Some clones in this sample may be carry-over from other donors' samples. Both conserved end residues are part of each CDR3.

V,CDR3
TRBV5-4,CASSLGSTGGASDTQYF
TRBV10-3,CAISPSQGTGELFF
TRBV5-3,CARGRLGTISIFVDEQFF
TRBV27,CASSLGLASSYEQYF
TRBV7-9,CASSPTFQRQPRSSYEQYF
TRBV7-9,CASSLSLTDYGYTF
TRBV7-8,CASSSDRRDNFFNNSPLHF
TRBV28,CASSPTSGASRQYF
TRBV6-4,CASSDSLGAEAFF
TRBV7-2,CASRIGGLSYNEQFF
TRBV18,CASSPQGEQPQHF
TRBV2,CASKSGGTYEQYF
TRBV7-2,CASSLTGGTEAFF